The 15 T cell receptor beta chains listed next were all sequenced from one sample in a study of blood T cell repertoires in COVID-19. Clones were sequenced by immunoSEQ multiplex PCR, and TCRdb holds only the in-frame ones, with some missing. The sample consists of roughly 100,000 clones, more than 75% of them appearing once. The sequenced sample consisted of peripheral blood. The receptors here all came from a man aged 55 to 70 with acute or convalescent COVID-19.

The chain joins TRBV28 to TRBJ1-5; D call uncertain. There are 14 residues in the CDR3. V lost 6 bases and J lost 0, with 9 bases in between. Looked up from germline, CDR1 is MDHEN and CDR2 is SYDVKM. The DNA for the CDR3 is TGTGCCAGCAGCCGAGACAATAGCAATCAGCCCCAGCATTTT. This sequence encodes CASSRDNSNQPQHF.

This chain links TRBV7-9 with TRBJ2-4; D is undetermined. V lost 5 bases and J 0 bases, leaving 14 bases between the germline ends. From germline, CDR1 is SEHNR and CDR2 FQNEAQ (reference sequence). The CDR3 has 16 residues. The CDR3 loop is CASSPKPRLAKNIQYF. Here the CDR3 DNA reads TGTGCCAGCAGCCCCAAACCTAGACTAGCCAAAAACATTCAGTACTTC.

V gene TRBV7-6 combines with J gene TRBJ2-1, with TRBD2 as a possible D gene (5 bases). With 1 base removed from V and 4 bases from J, the gap between germline ends came to 20 bases. Per germline, CDR1 SGHVS and CDR2 FNYEAQ. This CDR3 region has 18 residues. CDR3 loop: CASSLGKGRGLNYNEQFF. The CDR3, as DNA: TGTGCCAGCAGCTTAGGAAAGGGTCGAGGACTCAATTACAATGAGCAGTTCTTC.

The rearrangement links TRBV11-2 to TRBJ2-5, with no clear D. The CDR3 spans 11 residues. Trimming took 5 bases from V and 3 from J, leaving 4 bases between them. Germline loops: CDR1 SGHAT, CDR2 FQNNGV. CDR3 bases: TGTGCCAGCAGCCCCAAAGAGACCCAGTACTTC. Its translation is CASSPKETQYF. Combining the CDR3 with reference TRBV11-2 and TRBJ2-5 gives the whole variable domain EAGVAQSPRYKIIEKRQSVAFWCNPISGHATLYWYQQILGQGPKLLIQFQNNGVVDDSQLPKDRFSAERLKGVDSTLKIQPAKLEDSAVYLCASSPKETQYFGPGTRLLVL.

The rearrangement uses TRBV29-1 and TRBJ2-1; D gene ambiguous. The CDR3 consists of 15 residues. V lost 5 bases, J lost 6 bases, and 20 bases lay in between. Germline-derived CDR1 and CDR2 are SQVTM and ANQGSEA. The CDR3 sequence is CSVKGGVNKPNEQFF. The CDR3 DNA reads TGCAGCGTTAAAGGTGGAGTTAACAAGCCCAATGAGCAGTTCTTC.

V and J are TRBV11-3 and TRBJ1-2; D is uncertain. The CDR3 is 16 amino acids. The V gene lost 3 bases and the J gene lost 3 bases, with 17 bases spanning the gap. From germline, CDR1 is SGHNT and CDR2 YENEEA. CDR3 nucleotides: TGTGCCAGCAGCTTTTCCTCGGGCGGGTCCTACTATGGCTACACCTTC. The encoded protein is CASSFSSGGSYYGYTF.

The chain links TRBV19 to TRBJ2-1; 8 bases line up with TRBD2. Trimming at V came to 3 bases and at J to 8 bases, leaving 6 bases not matched to a gene. The CDR3 has 14 residues. The germline CDR1 and CDR2 sequences are LNHDA and SQIVND (reference sequence). This chain's CDR3 is CASSIWREDHEQFF. The CDR3, as DNA: TGTGCCAGTAGTATTTGGCGGGAGGACCATGAGCAGTTCTTC.

V is TRBV7-8 and J is TRBJ1-1; D ambiguous. Trimming cost V 1 base and J 0 bases, with 6 bases left between them. CDR1 and CDR2 (germline): SGHVS, FQNEAQ. CDR3 length equals 14 residues. CDR3 residues: CASSLDSMNTEAFF. CDR3 bases: TGTGCCAGCAGCTTAGACAGCATGAACACTGAAGCTTTCTTT.

The chain employs TRBV5-6 and TRBJ1-4; 8 bases agree with TRBD1. Germline CDR1 and CDR2: SGHDT and YYEEEE. After removal of 3 bases from V and 13 bases from J, the junction contained 14 bases not matched to a gene. CDR3 length: 15 residues. CDR3: CASSYNGQGRQGLFF. In DNA, the CDR3 is TGTGCCAGCAGCTACAACGGACAGGGTCGACAGGGACTGTTTTTT. Supplemented by reference TRBV5-6 and TRBJ1-4, the full variable domain reads DAGVTQSPTHLIKTRGQQVTLRCSPKSGHDTVSWYQQALGQGPQFIFQYYEEEERQRGNFPDRFSGHQFPNYSSELNVNALLLGDSALYLCASSYNGQGRQGLFFGSGTQLSVL.

CDR3 nucleotide sequence: TGTGCCAGCAGCCCGACCGGGGGAAATTCACCCCTCCACTTT. It translates to CASSPTGGNSPLHF. This chain uses TRBV3-1 (or the pseudogene TRBV3-2) with TRBJ1-6; possible D gene TRBD1, 5 bases. Germline V gene data show CDR1 as LGHDT and CDR2 as YNNKEL (reference sequence). The V and J ends lost 4 bases and 7 bases respectively, with 11 bases between them. The CDR3 totals 14 residues.

In DNA, the CDR3 is TGCGCCAGCAGCTCCTCTCAGGGGGCAAGGGAGCAGTACTTC. It yields the protein CASSSSQGAREQYF. This rearrangement joins TRBV5-1 to TRBJ2-7; 8 positions match TRBD1. The ends lost 3 bases at V and 7 bases at J; junction bases unmatched: 9. Germline V lookup: CDR1 SGHRS, CDR2 YFSETQ. The CDR3 is 14 amino acids.

The rearrangement uses TRBV14 and TRBJ2-1; possible D gene TRBD2, 6 bases. Trimming left V 4 bases short and J 10 bases short, with 29 bases between. In germline, CDR1 is SGHDN, CDR2 FVKESK. The CDR3 has 18 residues. In nucleotides, the CDR3 is TGTGCCAGCAGCCCAAGGAATCGGGCTAGCGACTTCATGGGGGAGCAGTTCTTC. It is translated as CASSPRNRASDFMGEQFF.

This chain joins TRBV11-2 and TRBJ2-3; 12 positions match TRBD2. Germline CDR1 reads SGHAT; CDR2 reads FQNNGV. V lost 5 bases and J lost 10; bases outside the gene matches: 13. CDR3 size: 16 residues. The CDR3 DNA reads TGTGCCAGCAGCCGCCTGCTAGCGGGAGGGCCCAATGCGCAGTATTTT. It yields the protein CASSRLLAGGPNAQYF.

The V and J genes are TRBV2 and TRBJ1-5, with D possibly TRBD1 on 5 matching bases. Germline V gene data show CDR1 as SNHLY and CDR2 as FYNNEI. Trimming shortened V by 3 bases and J by 2 bases, and 5 bases separated the two germline ends. This CDR3 region has 13 residues. CDR3 protein: CASSDRGNQPQHF. CDR3 DNA sequence: TGTGCCAGCAGTGACAGGGGCAATCAGCCCCAGCATTTT. Full variable domain (remainder filled in from reference TRBV2 and TRBJ1-5): EPEVTQTPSHQVTQMGQEVILRCVPISNHLYFYWYRQILGQKVEFLVSFYNNEISEKSEIFDDQFSVERPDGSNFTLKIRSTKLEDSAMYFCASSDRGNQPQHFGDGTRLSIL.

This clone was seen a few times. This chain joins TRBV27 and TRBJ1-5; D uncertain. Trimming cost V 2 bases and J 6 bases, with 8 bases left between them. Germline V gene sequence: CDR1 MNHEY, CDR2 SMNVEV (reference sequence). The CDR3 loop spans 13 amino acids. For the CDR3, the DNA is TGTGCCAGCAGTTTAGCGGCAGCTCAGCCCCAGCATTTT. Its translation is CASSLAAAQPQHF.